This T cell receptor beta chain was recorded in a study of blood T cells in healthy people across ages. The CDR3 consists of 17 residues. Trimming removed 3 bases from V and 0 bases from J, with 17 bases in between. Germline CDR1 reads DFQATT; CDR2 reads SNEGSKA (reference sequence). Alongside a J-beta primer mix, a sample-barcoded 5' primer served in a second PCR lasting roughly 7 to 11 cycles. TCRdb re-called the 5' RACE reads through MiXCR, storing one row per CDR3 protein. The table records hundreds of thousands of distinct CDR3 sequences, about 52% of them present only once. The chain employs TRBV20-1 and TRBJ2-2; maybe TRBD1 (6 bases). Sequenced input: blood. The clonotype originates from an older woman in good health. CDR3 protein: CSASQGCRRTNTGELFF. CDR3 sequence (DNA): TGCAGTGCTAGTCAGGGGTGTAGGCGAACGAACACCGGGGAGCTGTTTTTT.